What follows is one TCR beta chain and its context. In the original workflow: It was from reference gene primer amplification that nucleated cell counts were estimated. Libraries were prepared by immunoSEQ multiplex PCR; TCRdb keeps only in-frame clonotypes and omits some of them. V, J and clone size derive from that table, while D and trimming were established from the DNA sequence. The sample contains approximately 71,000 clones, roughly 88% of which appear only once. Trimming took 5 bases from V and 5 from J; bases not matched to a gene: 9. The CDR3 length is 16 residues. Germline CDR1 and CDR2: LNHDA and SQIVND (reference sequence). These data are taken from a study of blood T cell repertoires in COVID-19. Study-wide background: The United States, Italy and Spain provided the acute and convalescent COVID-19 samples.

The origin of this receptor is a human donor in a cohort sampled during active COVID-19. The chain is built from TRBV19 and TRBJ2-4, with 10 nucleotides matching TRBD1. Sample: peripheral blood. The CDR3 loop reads CASSPAGTGAQNIQYF. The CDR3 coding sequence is TGTGCCAGTAGTCCCGCCGGGACAGGGGCCCAAAACATTCAGTACTTC.